This T cell receptor (beta chain) is drawn from a study of shared clonotypes between healthy human individuals. This CDR3 is built from 20 residues. Germline CDR1 reads MNHEY; CDR2 reads SMNVEV (reference sequence). The ends lost 7 bases at V and 0 bases at J; junction bases unmatched: 17. Splitting of each subset's genomic DNA was done evenly across several immunoSEQ plates. The assay was immunoSEQ multiplex PCR, and TCRdb's table has in-frame clones only and misses some. The data show over a million clones, approximately 96% seen once. Worth noting for this clone: The antigen remains undetermined.

Broader study findings: Researchers found naive subsets generally carried larger estimated richness than memory subsets.

The chain carries TRBV27 and TRBJ2-2; 10 bases fit TRBD2. The TCR was taken from a man under 40 in good health. The specimen was naive CD4+ T cells sorted from blood. As to subset: CD45RA+ positively selected. CDR3 in DNA: TGTGCCAGCACCCCAATCGGGCTAGCGGGAGTACGTCCGAACACCGGGGAGCTGTTTTTT. Residues: CASTPIGLAGVRPNTGELFF.